A selection of T cell receptor beta chains follows, all from one sample in a study of blood T cell repertoires in COVID-19. Sequencing used immunoSEQ multiplex PCR; TCRdb keeps in-frame clones, though not all of them. The data contain nearly 200,000 clones, 80% to 90% of them singletons. Specimen: peripheral blood. Source of these receptors: a woman in her 70s with active or convalescent COVID-19. Each CDR3 is given with its conserved first and last residue. Fields, in order: J gene, D gene, clone size, V gene, CDR3 protein, CDR3 DNA. A D gene is named only where the DNA matches it firmly. The size field is filled for only some rows; it gives once, few, many or a size class.

TRBJ1-5 | NA | once | TRBV19 | CASIGAGIEPQHF | TGTGCCAGTATAGGAGCAGGGATCGAGCCCCAGCATTTT
TRBJ1-1 | NA | NA | TRBV2 | CASSVRVNTEAFF | TGTGCCAGCAGTGTTCGGGTGAACACTGAAGCTTTCTTT
TRBJ1-2 | NA | NA | TRBV2 | CASEGNWGYTF | TGTGCCAGTGAGGGAAATTGGGGCTACACCTTC
TRBJ2-3 | NA | NA | TRBV7-3 | CASSLTFRDTQYF | TGTGCCAGCAGCTTAACTTTTAGAGATACGCAGTATTTT
TRBJ1-6 | NA | NA | TRBV10-3 | CAISEGGPLHF | TGTGCCATCAGTGAAGGAGGGCCCCTCCACTTT
TRBJ1-1 | TRBD1 | NA | TRBV29-1 | CSVEPGQGLTEAFF | TGCAGCGTTGAACCGGGACAGGGTTTGACTGAAGCTTTCTTT
TRBJ2-1 | TRBD2 | NA | TRBV7-9 | CASSRSPGGVNEQFF | TGTGCCAGCAGCCGGTCGCCGGGGGGAGTGAATGAGCAGTTCTTC
TRBJ2-1 | TRBD2 | NA | TRBV7-8 | CASSFRIGTINNEQFF | TGTGCCAGCAGCTTCAGAATAGGGACTATCAACAATGAGCAGTTCTTC
TRBJ2-7 | TRBD2 | NA | TRBV7-9 | CASSLTSGATYEQYF | TGTGCCAGCAGCCTCACTAGCGGGGCGACCTACGAGCAGTACTTC
TRBJ1-2 | TRBD1 | NA | TRBV7-9 | CASSSPDRGSGYTF | TGTGCCAGCAGCTCTCCAGACAGGGGAAGTGGCTACACCTTC
TRBJ2-3 | NA | NA | TRBV7-9 | CASSFKGGGTRTDTQYF | TGTGCCAGCAGCTTTAAAGGGGGGGGCACCCGCACAGATACGCAGTATTTT
TRBJ2-2 | TRBD1 | NA | TRBV27 | CASSSTGTGWGWGTGELFF | TGTGCCAGCAGTTCTACCGGGACAGGGTGGGGATGGGGCACCGGGGAGCTGTTTTTT
TRBJ2-4 | TRBD2 | NA | TRBV9 | CASSVRLAGGPKENIQYF | TGTGCCAGCAGCGTAAGGTTAGCGGGAGGGCCTAAGGAAAACATTCAGTACTTC
TRBJ2-7 | NA | NA | TRBV28 | CASNTDREVTYEQYF | TGTGCCAGCAATACTGACAGGGAGGTAACCTACGAGCAGTACTTC
TRBJ1-1 | NA | NA | TRBV6-1 | CASSDRGLNTEAFF | TGTGCCAGCAGTGACAGAGGGTTGAACACTGAAGCTTTCTTT
TRBJ2-1 | NA | NA | TRBV12-3/TRBV12-4 | CASSQPGGNEQFF | TGTGCCAGCAGTCAGCCCGGGGGCAATGAGCAGTTCTTC
TRBJ1-3 | NA | NA | TRBV30 | CAWSPYYGNTIYF | TGTGCCTGGAGCCCCTACTACGGAAACACCATATATTTT
TRBJ2-7 | NA | NA | TRBV5-1 | CASSLDQISYEQYF | TGCGCCAGCAGCTTGGACCAGATCTCCTACGAGCAGTACTTC
TRBJ2-1 | TRBD2 | NA | TRBV28 | CASSLGTSGFNEQFF | TGTGCCAGCAGTTTAGGGACTAGCGGATTCAATGAGCAGTTCTTC
TRBJ2-7 | NA | NA | TRBV5-4 | CASSLSLAGSIEQYF | TGTGCCAGCAGCTTGAGTCTGGCGGGGAGTATCGAGCAGTACTTC
TRBJ2-2 | NA | NA | TRBV19 | CASSIVSGIHSGLFF | TGTGCCAGTAGTATAGTATCCGGGATCCATTCGGGGCTGTTTTTT
TRBJ2-1 | TRBD1 | NA | TRBV19 | CASSIKGAGEQFF | TGTGCCAGTAGTATCAAGGGGGCGGGTGAGCAGTTCTTC
TRBJ2-7 | TRBD2 | NA | TRBV10-2 | CASARLAGVGYEQYF | TGCGCCAGCGCAAGACTAGCGGGAGTTGGTTACGAGCAGTACTTC
TRBJ1-2 | TRBD1 | NA | TRBV6-5 | CASTVGQGSIGYTF | TGTGCCAGCACCGTCGGACAGGGGTCTATTGGCTACACCTTC
TRBJ2-2 | TRBD1 | NA | TRBV7-6 | CASSLGGTGAGELFF | TGTGCCAGCAGCTTAGGGGGGACAGGGGCCGGGGAGCTGTTTTTT
TRBJ2-1 | TRBD1 | NA | TRBV29-1 | CSVEGTGGYNEQFF | TGCAGCGTCGAGGGGACAGGGGGCTACAATGAGCAGTTCTTC